Each of the 17 T cell receptor beta chains below was sequenced from the same sample in a study of blood T cell repertoires in COVID-19. Some clones are missing from TCRdb's copy, which holds only in-frame ones; the method was immunoSEQ multiplex PCR. The table lists about 64,000 clones, approximately 90% of them singletons. Sequencing used peripheral blood. All receptors derive from a man aged 45-65 years with active COVID-19.

This clone was observed a handful of times. V and J are TRBV7-9 and TRBJ2-2; D gene uncertain. The CDR3 sequence is 17 residues long. Per germline, CDR1 SEHNR and CDR2 FQNEAQ (reference sequence). Trimming pared 2 bases from V and 1 base from J, leaving 14 bases between. The CDR3 protein is CASSLNRSVGNTGELFF. The CDR3 DNA follows: TGTGCCAGCAGCTTAAACAGATCTGTAGGGAACACCGGGGAGCTGTTTTTT.

In its sample, this clone was seen once. This chain connects TRBV7-9 to TRBJ1-1; 7 positions agree with TRBD1. The CDR3 runs 15 residues. Germline trimming cut 3 bases from V and 1 base from J; bases unmatched to any gene: 5. The germline V gene encodes CDR1 SEHNR and CDR2 FQNEAQ (reference sequence). This chain's CDR3 is CASSLFGTENTEAFF. The CDR3 coding sequence is TGTGCCAGCAGCTTGTTCGGGACAGAGAACACTGAAGCTTTCTTT.

V is TRBV6-5 and J is TRBJ1-5; D gene ambiguous. Germline V gene lookup returns CDR1 MNHEY and CDR2 SVGAGI. The CDR3 runs to 13 residues. Trimming cost V 8 bases and J 1 base, with 9 bases left between them. The CDR3 spells CASRLFSNQPQHF. The CDR3 nucleotides are TGTGCCAGCCGACTCTTCAGCAATCAGCCCCAGCATTTT.

This clone was seen only once. The CDR3 region has the DNA TGTGCCAGCTCACCCCCCCGGGCGGGAATCGGGAATGAGCAGTTCTTC. This gives the protein CASSPPRAGIGNEQFF. The rearrangement links TRBV18 to TRBJ2-1, with D perhaps TRBD2 (6 bases). Looked up from germline, CDR1 is KGHSH and CDR2 is LQKENI. CDR3 length: 16 residues. V was clipped by 3 bases and J by 7 bases, with 19 bases between them.

This clone has just a few counts. V usage is TRBV6-5 and J usage is TRBJ1-3; D is possibly TRBD1 (6 bases). Trimming left V 6 bases short and J 0 bases short, with 12 bases between. Germline CDR1 MNHEY, CDR2 SVGAGI. The CDR3 is made up of 15 amino acids. The CDR3 DNA is TGTGCCAGCAGCCCGGACAGCTCCTCTGGAAACACCATATATTTT. As protein: CASSPDSSSGNTIYF.

The V gene is TRBV28, the J gene TRBJ1-1, with TRBD1 matching over 10 bases. V lost 0 bases to trimming and J lost 2 bases; unmatched junction nucleotides: 0. The CDR3 length is 15 residues. Germline CDR1 is MDHEN and CDR2 is SYDVKM. The CDR3 DNA is TGTGCCAGCAGTTTATGGACAGGGGGCAACACTGAAGCTTTCTTT. Amino acid sequence: CASSLWTGGNTEAFF.

The V call is TRBV4-2, the J call TRBJ2-7, with a weak D call TRBD2 (5 bases). The CDR3 consists of 16 residues. Trimming shortened V by 0 bases and J by 0 bases, and 12 bases separated the two germline ends. Germline V gene lookup returns CDR1 LGHNA and CDR2 YNFKEQ. The CDR3 region has the DNA TGTGCCAGCAGCCAAGATCGTGGTAGCGCCTCCTACGAGCAGTACTTC. Residues: CASSQDRGSASYEQYF.

The chain carries TRBV6-2 or TRBV6-3 and TRBJ2-3, with a tentative D call TRBD2 (5 bases). V lost 0 bases and J 7 bases, leaving 17 bases between the germline ends. The CDR3 has 16 amino acids. CDR1 and CDR2 from the germline V gene are MNHEY and SVGEGT. In DNA, the CDR3 is TGTGCCAGCAGTTACTCGATCGGGGAACCCTCGAATACGCAGTATTTT. This gives the protein CASSYSIGEPSNTQYF.

In nucleotides, the CDR3 is TGTGCCAGCAGCCAAGATTCGTCTCGGGTGGATTCGCAGTATTTT. It translates to CASSQDSSRVDSQYF. The chain employs TRBV3-1 (or the pseudogene TRBV3-2) and TRBJ2-3, with D unresolved. The V gene's germline CDR1 is LGHDT and CDR2 YNNKEL (reference sequence). The CDR3 consists of 15 residues. V was cut by 0 bases and J by 10 bases, with 17 bases left in between.

The rearrangement joins TRBV19 to TRBJ2-2; the D is unclear. The CDR3 is 14 residues long. Germline CDR1 is LNHDA and CDR2 is SQIVND (reference sequence). V was cut by 1 base and J by 3 bases, with 6 bases left in between. CDR3 amino acids: CASSIVQDTGELFF. The CDR3 coding sequence is TGTGCCAGTAGTATAGTCCAGGACACCGGGGAGCTGTTTTTT.

The chain couples TRBV5-4 to TRBJ2-3, with 11 bases fitting TRBD2. V shed 6 bases and J 6 bases; nucleotides not matched to a gene: 12. Per the germline V gene, CDR1 is SGHNT and CDR2 is YYREEE (reference sequence). The CDR3 spans 16 residues. The CDR3 is CASTVRGSGGVDTQYF. DNA of the CDR3: TGTGCCAGCACCGTTAGGGGTAGCGGGGGGGTGGATACGCAGTATTTT.

This rearrangement joins TRBV5-1 to TRBJ1-1; tentatively, D is TRBD1 (6 bases). The V end lost 5 bases, the J end lost 5 bases, and 13 bases lay between the germline ends. Germline-derived CDR1 and CDR2 are SGHRS and YFSETQ. This CDR3 comprises 13 residues. CDR3 region: CASRLTQGTEAFF. The CDR3 DNA sequence: TGCGCCAGCAGGTTGACACAGGGAACTGAAGCTTTCTTT.

This clone came up once. V usage is TRBV5-4 and J usage is TRBJ2-5; 10 positions agree with TRBD2. This CDR3 contains 16 residues. Germline V gene data show CDR1 as SGHNT and CDR2 as YYREEE (reference sequence). V shed 5 bases and J 3 bases; nucleotides not matched to a gene: 10. The CDR3 DNA reads TGTGCCAGCAGTTACCTAGCGGGAGAGAAGGAAGAGACCCAGTACTTC. Protein sequence: CASSYLAGEKEETQYF.

The J gene is TRBJ2-3, the V gene TRBV7-2, with TRBD2 identical over 11 bases. J was trimmed by 5 bases and V by 2 bases; bases with no gene match: 6. This CDR3 is 16 amino acids long. Per germline, CDR1 SGHTA and CDR2 FQGNSA. CDR3 sequence (DNA): TGTGCCAGCAGCTTACAACTAGCGGGAGTAGGAGATACGCAGTATTTT. Translated: CASSLQLAGVGDTQYF.

The CDR3 region has the DNA TGTGCCAGCAGCTTTTCAGCCTACGAGCAGTACTTC. Protein: CASSFSAYEQYF. The chain links TRBV7-2 to TRBJ2-7; D remains ambiguous. V lost 3 bases and J lost 2, with 5 bases in between. The length of the CDR3 is 12 residues. Germline lookup yields CDR1 SGHTA and CDR2 FQGNSA.

The rearrangement uses TRBV10-3 and TRBJ2-1; D is undetermined. V shed 0 bases and J shed 0 bases, with 12 bases lying between them. The CDR3 length is 17 residues. CDR1 ENHRY and CDR2 SYGVKD come from the germline V gene. Written as DNA, the CDR3 is TGTGCCATCAGTGAGTCGTCCGATACCAGCTCCTACAATGAGCAGTTCTTC. Translation: CAISESSDTSSYNEQFF.

This clone was observed a handful of times. J is TRBJ2-3 and V is TRBV7-3; 7 nucleotides align to TRBD2. The CDR3 extends over 15 amino acids. The J segment lost 2 bases and the V segment lost 1 base, leaving 3 bases of the junction unmatched. Germline V gene sequence: CDR1 SGHTA, CDR2 FQGTGA. The CDR3 bases are TGTGCCAGCAGCTTAAGCGGGGGACCCACAGATACGCAGTATTTT. Its translation: CASSLSGGPTDTQYF.